What follows describes a single TCR beta chain. The source of the sample is a study of blood T cell repertoires in COVID-19. Overall study context: The United States, Italy and Spain supplied acute and convalescent COVID-19 samples.

How the authors handled the data: Scientists estimated how many nucleated cells there were by amplifying reference gene primers. Clones were sequenced by immunoSEQ multiplex PCR, and TCRdb holds only the in-frame ones, with some missing. V and J calls and clone size are those listed in that table; D and trimming were worked out from the DNA. The table has 84,000 or so clones, about 86% seen once. CDR3 size: 16 residues. The V gene's germline CDR1 is SGHAT and CDR2 FQNNGV. Germline trimming cut 7 bases from V and 2 bases from J; bases unmatched to any gene: 11. The chain carries TRBV11-2 and TRBJ2-7; TRBD2 agrees at 10 bases. The sample was peripheral blood. This TCR derives from a man aged 80 or over with active or convalescent COVID-19. DNA of the CDR3: TGTGCCAGCACCTTCTATAGCGGGAGGACGACCTACGAGCAGTACTTC. This encodes CASTFYSGRTTYEQYF. Complete variable domain (other parts from reference TRBV11-2 and TRBJ2-7): EAGVAQSPRYKIIEKRQSVAFWCNPISGHATLYWYQQILGQGPKLLIQFQNNGVVDDSQLPKDRFSAERLKGVDSTLKIQPAKLEDSAVYLCASTFYSGRTTYEQYFGPGTRLTVT.